These 20 T cell receptor beta chains came from one sample sequenced in a study of post-analysis software for immune sequencing data. Whole-study results and caveats: Roughly 5 TRBV segments occurring more often in patients than controls included TRBV5-6, TRBV5-1 and TRBV20-1.

No antigen is known for these receptors. Tagging with unique molecular identifiers was a feature of the TCR beta cDNA libraries. TCRdb passed the PCR reads through MiXCR, listing each CDR3 protein once. The sample has about 200,000 distinct CDR3 sequences, 29% seen once. The specimen sequenced was blood. These receptors all come from a girl aged 2-17 years with multiple sclerosis.

The chain links TRBV5-1 to TRBJ2-1; D might be TRBD2 (8 bases). The CDR3 length is 18 residues. Trimming left V 3 bases short and J 4 bases short, with 23 bases between. Per germline, CDR1 SGHRS and CDR2 YFSETQ. CDR3 DNA: TGCGCCAGCAGCTCGGACAGGTTCGGGGCTAGCGGGTACAATGAGCAGTTCTTC. This encodes CASSSDRFGASGYNEQFF.

The sample holds a few counts of this clonotype. The V and J genes are TRBV7-9 and TRBJ1-1; no reliable D call. The CDR3 totals 15 residues. Germline CDR1 and CDR2: SEHNR and FQNEAQ (reference sequence). V dropped 5 bases and J dropped 0 bases, with 13 bases sitting between them. Here the CDR3 reads CASSPPLGLNTEAFF. CDR3 DNA: TGTGCCAGCAGCCCGCCGTTGGGGTTGAACACTGAAGCTTTCTTT.

The CDR3 reads CSARSAWRPGLQNYGYTF. CDR3 sequence (DNA): TGCAGTGCTAGATCGGCGTGGCGCCCAGGTCTGCAAAACTATGGCTACACCTTC. The V gene is TRBV20-1, the J gene TRBJ1-2; D not resolved. Germline CDR1 and CDR2: DFQATT and SNEGSKA (reference sequence). V gave up 2 bases and J gave up 2 bases, with 24 bases separating them. The CDR3 runs to 18 residues.

This clonotype was counted many times. This chain joins TRBV5-1 and TRBJ2-7; D gene ambiguous. The germline V and J ends were trimmed by 5 bases and 6 bases, with 15 bases remaining between them. The CDR3 sequence is 13 residues long. Looked up from germline, CDR1 is SGHRS and CDR2 is YFSETQ. CDR3 DNA sequence: TGCGCCAGCAGGATGGCAGCCGCCGTCGAGCAGTACTTC. It specifies CASRMAAAVEQYF. Variable domain in full (rest from reference TRBV5-1 and TRBJ2-7): KAGVTQTPRYLIKTRGQQVTLSCSPISGHRSVSWYQQTPGQGLQFLFEYFSETQRNKGNFPGRFSGRQFSNSRSEMNVSTLELGDSALYLCASRMAAAVEQYFGPGTRLTVT.

The CDR3 coding sequence is TGCAGTGCTAGACAGAATAATTCACCCCTCCACTTT. This encodes CSARQNNSPLHF. The chain joins TRBV20-1 to TRBJ1-6; D call uncertain. V was pared by 2 bases and J by 5 bases, with 4 bases between. The CDR3 extends over 12 amino acids. In germline, CDR1 is DFQATT, CDR2 SNEGSKA (reference sequence).

In DNA, the CDR3 is TGCGCCAGCAGAGCACGCGGGACCCCGGGGAATGAGCAGTACTTC. It yields the protein CASRARGTPGNEQYF. V is TRBV5-1 and J is TRBJ2-5; the D gene is possibly TRBD2 (6 bases). Germline V lookup: CDR1 SGHRS, CDR2 YFSETQ. The ends were cut back, 5 bases at V and 11 bases at J, with 25 bases in the middle. The CDR3 contains 15 residues.

This clonotype was picked up a small number of times. The chain is built from TRBV12-5 and TRBJ2-5; possibly TRBD1 or TRBD2 for D (6 bases each). Per the germline V gene, CDR1 is LGHNT and CDR2 is FRNRAP. V lost 2 bases and J 3 bases, leaving 19 bases between the germline ends. The CDR3 loop spans 17 amino acids. CDR3 amino acids: CASGLPLAGTREETQYF. The CDR3 coding sequence is TGTGCTAGTGGTTTGCCACTAGCCGGGACACGAGAAGAGACCCAGTACTTC.

A few counts support this clonotype. J is TRBJ1-1 and V is TRBV5-1; D is perhaps TRBD1 (6 bases). Germline V gene lookup returns CDR1 SGHRS and CDR2 YFSETQ. Trimming removed 1 base at V and 3 bases at J, with 13 bases between. This CDR3 comprises 15 residues. CDR3 protein: CASSLRQGLDTEAFF. In nucleotides, the CDR3 is TGCGCCAGCAGCTTGCGGCAGGGGTTGGACACTGAAGCTTTCTTT.

In this sample, this clonotype turned up a few times. The chain combines TRBV7-3 with TRBJ2-3, with D hard to call. The CDR3 sequence is 14 residues long. V lost 1 base and J lost 0, with 5 bases in between. Germline V gives CDR1 SGHTA, CDR2 FQGTGA. This chain's CDR3 is CASSLISSTDTQYF. CDR3 DNA sequence: TGTGCCAGCAGCTTAATAAGTAGCACAGATACGCAGTATTTT. Combining the CDR3 with reference TRBV7-3 and TRBJ2-3 gives the whole variable domain GAGVSQTPSNKVTEKGKYVELRCDPISGHTALYWYRQSLGQGPEFLIYFQGTGAADDSGLPNDRFFAVRPEGSVSTLKIQRTERGDSAVYLCASSLISSTDTQYFGPGTRLTVL.

This clonotype has ten or more counts. The CDR3: CASSFKQWGTGDGYTF. For the CDR3, the DNA is TGTGCCAGCAGTTTCAAGCAATGGGGGACAGGGGATGGCTACACCTTC. The V and J genes are TRBV12-3 or TRBV12-4 and TRBJ1-2; the match to TRBD1 covers 10 bases. The junction had 10 bases not matched to a gene; V was cut back by 3 bases and J by 6 bases. The CDR3 extends over 16 amino acids.

J is TRBJ2-4 and V is TRBV12-3 or TRBV12-4; 9 bases match TRBD2. The tail of the sequence fits TRBJ2-7 better, so the J call may be wrong. CDR3 size: 16 residues. CDR3 amino acids: CASSLNPGLASSEQYF. CDR3 DNA sequence: TGTGCCAGCAGTCTAAACCCGGGACTAGCATCGTCCGAGCAGTACTTC.

Details on this clonotype: This may stem from a read error, because a much larger clone lies one nucleotide away. The CDR3 region is CAGSPALAKNIQYF. The CDR3 region has the DNA TGTGCCGGCAGCCCCGCCCTAGCCAAAAACATTCAGTACTTC. V gene TRBV28 combines with J gene TRBJ2-4; D unresolved. Germline V gene data show CDR1 as MDHEN and CDR2 as SYDVKM. The CDR3 consists of 14 residues.

This clonotype was observed a handful of times. This may be a read error, as it is one base from a much larger clone. V and J are TRBV5-1 and TRBJ2-7; either TRBD1 or TRBD2 may fit D (5 bases each). Deletions cut 8 bases from V and 4 bases from J, with 22 bases between. The CDR3 is made up of 15 amino acids. CDR1 is SGHRS and CDR2 is YFSETQ in the germline V gene. The CDR3 here is CASSPRDPTGYEQYF. For the CDR3, the DNA is TGCGCCAGTTCACCGAGGGACCCCACGGGGTACGAGCAGTACTTC.

This clonotype was recorded a few times. A read error may account for a junction end that differs from germline. This chain links TRBV24-1 with TRBJ1-6, with D perhaps TRBD1 (5 bases). From germline, CDR1 is KGHDR and CDR2 SFDVKD. The CDR3 covers 14 residues. CDR3: CPTEGTPRDSPLHF. The DNA for the CDR3 is TGCCCCACCGAGGGGACTCCGAGGGATTCACCCCTCCACTTT.

With respect to this clonotype: A much larger clone differs from this one at a single base, so this may be a read error. The chain couples TRBV4-1 to TRBJ1-1, with unresolved D. CDR1 is MGHRA, CDR2 YSYEKL, per germline. The CDR3 consists of 14 residues. Here the CDR3 DNA reads TGCGCCAGCAGCCAAGATAAGAAGAACATTGAAGCTTTCTTT. Its protein product is CASSQDKKNIEAFF.

To note about this clonotype: This may be a read error, as it is one base from a much larger clone. The gene calls are TRBV5-1 and TRBJ2-1, with D possibly TRBD2 on 6 matching bases. V lost 4 bases and J lost 9, with 11 bases in between. The CDR3 loop spans 12 amino acids. Germline values: CDR1 SGHRS, CDR2 YFSETQ. CDR3 bases: TGCGCCAGCAGCGAGTCGGAGGGTGAGCAGTTCTTC. Amino acids: CASSESEGEQFF.

With respect to this clonotype: A much larger clone lies a single base off, so this may be a read error. The CDR3 sequence is CASRPGLRGYTF. The CDR3 DNA is TGTGCCAGTAGACCGGGGTTGCGTGGCTACACCTTC. The chain combines TRBV12-3 or TRBV12-4 with TRBJ1-2, with unresolved D. V was pared by 9 bases and J by 7 bases, with 15 bases between. CDR3 length equals 12 residues.

This clonotype was picked up many times. The rearrangement uses TRBV6-2 or TRBV6-3 and TRBJ1-2, with D unresolved. Per the germline V gene, CDR1 is MNHEY and CDR2 is SVGEGT. The CDR3 totals 13 residues. Trimming took off 6 bases at V and 1 base at J, with 9 bases between the two ends. The CDR3 coding sequence is TGTGCCAGCAGACCCGACGGTAACTATGGCTACACCTTC. The encoded protein is CASRPDGNYGYTF.

Concerning this clonotype: This may be a read error, as it is one base from a much larger clone. This chain connects TRBV25-1 to TRBJ2-1, with 7 positions matching TRBD2. Judging by the DNA end, TRBJ2-7 fits better; the J call may be wrong. This CDR3 has 16 amino acids. Germline values: CDR1 MGHDK, CDR2 SYGVNS. The CDR3 bases are TGTGCCAGCAGTGAATTCGCGGGAGCAGGCTACAATGAGCAGTACTTC. It translates to CASSEFAGAGYNEQYF.

This clonotype was seen repeatedly, ten times or more. The rearrangement uses TRBV27 and TRBJ2-1, with D unclear. Between the trimmed V and J ends, which lost 6 bases and 5 bases, there was a span of 20 bases. The CDR3 has 16 amino acids. Germline loops: CDR1 MNHEY, CDR2 SMNVEV (reference sequence). The CDR3 reads CASRFQVELGNNEQFF. The CDR3 bases are TGTGCCAGCAGGTTTCAGGTGGAATTAGGGAACAATGAGCAGTTCTTC.